This is a list of T cell receptor beta chains from one sample in a study of PD-L1 blockade in urothelial cancer. Sequencing used immunoSEQ multiplex PCR; TCRdb keeps in-frame clones, though not all of them. The sample carries 30,000 to 45,000 clones, approximately 80% recorded once. The source was PBMCs, collected around atezolizumab (anti-PD-L1) treatment. These receptor sequences come from a man aged 35 to 55 with urothelial cancer. Both conserved end residues are part of each CDR3. D genes are given only for firm matches. Some rows mark clone size as missing; the rest say once, few, many or name a class of expanded clone.

clone_size	v_call	j_call	d_call	cdr3_aa	cdr3_nt
.	TRBV10-2	TRBJ2-1	TRBD2	CASSAGVAGIREQFF	TGCGCCAGCAGCGCCGGGGTAGCGGGAATTCGTGAGCAGTTCTTC
.	TRBV10-3	TRBJ1-1	TRBD1	CAIMRDRGATEAFF	TGTGCCATCATGAGGGACAGGGGGGCGACTGAAGCTTTCTTT
.	TRBV6-1	TRBJ2-7	TRBD1	CASSERGTGSYEQYF	TGTGCCAGCAGTGAAAGGGGGACAGGCTCCTACGAGCAGTACTTC
.	TRBV5-6	TRBJ2-1	.	CASSPPPDSNYNEQFF	TGTGCCAGCAGCCCCCCCCCGGACAGTAATTACAATGAGCAGTTCTTC
.	TRBV28	TRBJ1-3	.	CASSFSISGNTIYF	TGTGCCAGCAGTTTCTCTATCTCTGGAAACACCATATATTTT
.	TRBV5-1	TRBJ2-2	.	CASSLVNTGSGELFF	TGCGCCAGCAGCTTGGTTAATACGGGTTCCGGGGAGCTGTTTTTT
.	TRBV27	TRBJ1-4	.	CASSLRGGTNEKLFF	TGTGCCAGCAGTTTAAGGGGGGGAACTAATGAAAAACTGTTTTTT
.	TRBV27	TRBJ2-1	TRBD2	CASSPGLADINEQFF	TGTGCCAGCAGCCCGGGACTAGCGGATATCAATGAGCAGTTCTTC
few	TRBV9	TRBJ2-2	TRBD2	CASEKRENGELFF	TGTGCCAGCGAAAAGCGGGAGAACGGGGAGCTGTTTTTT
.	TRBV5-1	TRBJ1-5	.	CASSPLGAQGQPQHF	TGCGCCAGCAGCCCCTTGGGGGCGCAGGGTCAGCCCCAGCATTTT
.	TRBV15	TRBJ1-2	.	CATSIRQEAKGYTF	TGTGCCACCAGCATTAGACAGGAGGCAAAGGGCTACACCTTC
.	TRBV20-1	TRBJ2-7	.	CSAISPYEQYF	TGCAGTGCTATTAGCCCCTACGAGCAGTACTTC
.	TRBV4-3	TRBJ1-2	.	CASSHGGVVGYTF	TGCGCCAGCAGCCACGGGGGAGTGGTGGGCTACACCTTC
.	TRBV28	TRBJ1-1	.	CASSTYRRENTEAFF	TGTGCCAGCAGTACATACCGACGGGAGAACACTGAAGCTTTCTTT
.	TRBV6-5	TRBJ1-2	.	CASSSRTAGYFGYTF	TGTGCCAGCTCGTCCCGGACAGCTGGGTATTTTGGCTACACCTTC
.	TRBV28	TRBJ2-1	TRBD2	CASSLLRTSGMDEQFF	TGTGCCAGCAGTTTACTCCGGACTAGCGGGATGGATGAGCAGTTCTTC
.	TRBV4-2	TRBJ1-5	TRBD1	CASSQPTGTGDQPQHF	TGTGCCAGCAGCCAACCCACCGGGACAGGAGATCAGCCCCAGCATTTT
few	TRBV30	TRBJ1-5	TRBD1	CAWSPQTGIGPQHF	TGTGCCTGGAGTCCGCAGACAGGGATCGGGCCCCAGCATTTT
.	TRBV6-5	TRBJ1-2	TRBD1	CASSYSTGLVGGYTF	TGTGCCAGCAGTTACTCGACAGGGTTGGTGGGTGGCTACACCTTC
.	TRBV9	TRBJ2-7	.	CASSAPGSYEQYF	TGTGCCAGCAGCGCCCCTGGGAGTTACGAGCAGTACTTC
.	TRBV4-1	TRBJ1-1	TRBD1	CASSQGTGIGGTEAFF	TGCGCCAGCAGCCAAGGGACAGGGATTGGAGGCACTGAAGCTTTCTTT
.	TRBV10-3	TRBJ2-1	TRBD2	CAISESGRTSGRARSYNEQFF	TGTGCCATCAGTGAGTCGGGAAGAACTAGCGGGAGGGCCCGCTCCTACAATGAGCAGTTCTTC
few	TRBV28	TRBJ2-1	TRBD2	CASRKLAGVNNEQFF	TGTGCCAGCAGGAAACTAGCGGGAGTAAACAATGAGCAGTTCTTC
.	TRBV30	TRBJ2-1	.	CAWSVRGLAYNEQFF	TGTGCCTGGAGTGTACGAGGGCTAGCTTACAATGAGCAGTTCTTC
once	TRBV21-1	TRBJ2-7	.	CAISRRRPQGGTYEQYF	TGTGCCATCTCGAGGAGACGTCCTCAGGGAGGCACCTACGAGCAGTACTTC
once	TRBV25-1	TRBJ2-1	TRBD1	CASSPDRGQLDEQFF	TGTGCCAGCAGTCCGGACAGGGGGCAATTAGATGAGCAGTTCTTC
.	TRBV7-8	TRBJ1-1	.	CASSLASGVSTEAFF	TGTGCCAGCAGCTTAGCCAGCGGGGTTAGTACTGAAGCTTTCTTT
.	TRBV4-1	TRBJ2-4	TRBD2	CASSHGSGMWAKNIQYF	TGCGCCAGCAGCCATGGGAGCGGGATGTGGGCCAAAAACATTCAGTACTTC
.	TRBV7-8	TRBJ2-2	TRBD2	CASSLEGLAGAGGELFF	TGTGCCAGCAGCTTAGAGGGACTAGCGGGAGCTGGCGGGGAGCTGTTTTTT
.	TRBV6-1	TRBJ1-3	TRBD1	CASGGGQGDTIYF	TGTGCCAGCGGGGGAGGCCAGGGGGACACCATATATTTT
.	TRBV5-4	TRBJ1-2	.	CASSDKWGYTF	TGTGCCAGCAGCGACAAATGGGGCTACACCTTC
.	TRBV6-1	TRBJ1-5	.	CASTTAGNQPQHF	TGTGCCAGCACGACAGCTGGCAATCAGCCCCAGCATTTT
.	TRBV7-2	TRBJ2-5	.	CASSPTASETQYF	TGTGCCAGCAGTCCGACTGCGTCGGAGACCCAGTACTTC
.	TRBV27	TRBJ1-5	TRBD1	CASSLRQGGQPQHF	TGTGCCAGCAGTCTCAGACAGGGTGGGCAGCCCCAGCATTTT
once	TRBV21-1	TRBJ2-7	.	CASSAGTSGRGPREQYF	TGTGCCAGCTCAGCGGGGACTAGCGGGAGGGGGCCGAGAGAGCAGTACTTC
.	TRBV25-1	TRBJ2-7	TRBD2	CASTTGGPYEQYF	TGTGCCAGCACCACGGGAGGGCCTTACGAGCAGTACTTC
.	TRBV5-1	TRBJ2-7	TRBD1	CASSKMSTGTGSYEQYF	TGCGCCAGCAGCAAAATGAGTACCGGGACAGGGTCCTACGAGCAGTACTTC
.	TRBV5-1	TRBJ2-7	.	CASSRDNEQYF	TGCGCCAGCAGCCGGGACAACGAGCAGTACTTC
few	TRBV9	TRBJ2-3	.	CASSPFGGDTQYF	TGTGCCAGCAGCCCCTTTGGGGGGGATACGCAGTATTTT
.	TRBV5-8	TRBJ2-3	.	CASSLGAPGTDTQYF	TGTGCCAGCAGCTTGGGCGCCCCAGGGACAGATACGCAGTATTTT
.	TRBV18	TRBJ1-1	.	CAGRRGMNTEAFF	TGTGCCGGTCGAAGGGGCATGAACACTGAAGCTTTCTTT
once	TRBV7-9	TRBJ2-1	.	CASSEVADEQFF	TGTGCCAGCAGCGAGGTAGCCGATGAGCAGTTCTTC
.	TRBV29-1	TRBJ2-7	.	CSVEDYRNEQYF	TGCAGCGTTGAAGATTACAGGAACGAGCAGTACTTC
once	TRBV7-6	TRBJ2-5	.	CASSLVGSLNQETQYF	TGTGCCAGCAGCTTAGTGGGCTCGTTAAACCAAGAGACCCAGTACTTC
.	TRBV11-1	TRBJ2-1	TRBD2	CASSFALAGYNEQFF	TGTGCCAGCAGCTTTGCACTAGCGGGTTACAATGAGCAGTTCTTC
.	TRBV7-9	TRBJ1-4	.	CASRQGIEKLFF	TGTGCCAGCAGGCAGGGTATCGAAAAACTGTTTTTT
.	TRBV27	TRBJ2-3	.	CASSLDGRSTDTQYF	TGTGCCAGCAGTTTAGACGGGAGAAGCACAGATACGCAGTATTTT
.	TRBV7-6	TRBJ2-1	.	CASSLGPLTSRRLSSYNEQFF	TGTGCCAGCAGCTTAGGCCCCCTCACTAGTCGACGCCTGAGCTCCTACAATGAGCAGTTCTTC